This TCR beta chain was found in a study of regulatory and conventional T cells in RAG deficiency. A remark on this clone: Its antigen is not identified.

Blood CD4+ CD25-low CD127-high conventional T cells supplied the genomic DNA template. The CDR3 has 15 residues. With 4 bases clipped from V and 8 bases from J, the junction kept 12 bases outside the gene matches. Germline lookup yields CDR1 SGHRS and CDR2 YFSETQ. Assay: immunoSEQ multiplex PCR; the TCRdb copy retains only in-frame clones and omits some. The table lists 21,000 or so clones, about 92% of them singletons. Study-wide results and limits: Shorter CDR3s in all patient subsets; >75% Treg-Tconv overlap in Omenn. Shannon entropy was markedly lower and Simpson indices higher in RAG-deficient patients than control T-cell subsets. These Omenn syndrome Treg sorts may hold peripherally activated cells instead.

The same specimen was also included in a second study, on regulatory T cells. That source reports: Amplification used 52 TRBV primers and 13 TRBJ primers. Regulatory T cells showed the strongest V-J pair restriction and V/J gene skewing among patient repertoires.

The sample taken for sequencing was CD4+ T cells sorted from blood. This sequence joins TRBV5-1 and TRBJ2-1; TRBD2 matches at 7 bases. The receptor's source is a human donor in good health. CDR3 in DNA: TGCGCCAGCAGCCGGACGGGGACTACGGGCGATGAGCAGTTCTTC. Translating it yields CASSRTGTTGDEQFF.